The source of this T cell receptor beta chain is a study of cytomegalovirus exposure and HLA in healthy donors. Healthy bone marrow donors supplied every sample. The PCR employed 60 Vbeta primers together with 13 Jbeta primers. The table came from immunoSEQ multiplex PCR; TCRdb's copy has only in-frame clones and leaves some out. The sample includes 250,000 to 350,000 clones, roughly 70% of them seen just once. This receptor was identified in a female donor in good health and CMV-seronegative. The source material was PBMCs.

The CDR3 loop reads CASSRDRAEQYF. Written as DNA, the CDR3 is TGTGCCAGCAGTCGGGACAGGGCCGAGCAGTACTTC. This chain joins TRBV6-5 and TRBJ2-7; TRBD1 agrees at 9 bases. Trimming removed 5 bases from V and 6 bases from J; junction bases left unmatched: 2. The CDR3 runs to 12 residues. CDR1 is MNHEY, CDR2 SVGAGI, per germline.